This T cell receptor beta chain comes out of a study of technical replicates of blood from a few donors. V shed 7 bases and J shed 3 bases, with 3 bases lying between them. CDR3 length equals 11 residues. Germline CDR1 reads SNHLY; CDR2 reads FYNNEI. Method: immunoSEQ multiplex PCR; TCRdb's copy keeps in-frame clones and lacks some. This sample has more than 75,000 clones, with 93% found just once. This clonotype originated in a human donor in good health. The specimen was T cells isolated from PBMCs. The chain couples TRBV2 to TRBJ2-2; D is unclear. The chain's CDR3 is CASTYTGELFF. In DNA form, the CDR3 reads TGTGCCAGCACTTACACCGGGGAGCTGTTTTTT.